This TCR beta chain was captured by sequencing in a study of shared clonotypes between healthy human individuals. On the study more broadly: Donors had three CD4 naive, three CD4 memory, two CD8 naive and one CD8 memory plate apiece.

Study-wide results and caveats: The generation probabilities recorded for non-shared clonotypes fell below those of clonotypes shared by all four donors.

Only CD45RO-negative cells positively selected for CCR7 counted as naive CD8 cells, so terminally differentiated effector memory CD45RA+ cells were excluded. Donors were healthy HIV-negative adults without recent acute infections or vaccinations. CDR1 is MDHEN and CDR2 is SYDVKM in the germline V gene. V lost 7 bases to trimming and J lost 10 bases, with 17 bases between them. The CDR3 consists of 13 residues. A note on this clone: Its antigen is unidentified.

An even split of each subset's genomic DNA across several immunoSEQ plates was performed. This table comes from immunoSEQ multiplex PCR, and its TCRdb copy is limited to in-frame clones, with some not included. Altogether around 610,000 clones are present, 90% to 97% being singletons, with the ten largest covering 0.11%. The chain carries TRBV28 and TRBJ2-1; a weak D match, TRBD1 (5 bases). The sequence came from a woman aged 25-40 years in good health. Sequences were obtained from naive CD8+ T cells sorted from blood. This CDR3 reads CASTQTGAREQFF. In DNA, the CDR3 is TGTGCCAGCACTCAAACTGGGGCGAGGGAGCAGTTCTTC.